The T cell receptor beta chain under discussion was sequenced for a study of T cells in Graves' hyperthyroidism and ophthalmopathy (dated by TCRdb to about 2019). Background for the entire study: Peripheral blood was collected at initial diagnosis, before any treatment. A discovery cohort of fewer than 110 patients, approximately 45 with Graves' ophthalmopathy and approximately 57 with stable Graves' hyperthyroidism, was used to find distinguishing TCR V-J signatures. An independent validation cohort of under 20 hyperthyroidism patients and approximately 16 patients who later progressed to ophthalmopathy tested prospective prediction of ophthalmopathy. The roughly 100 discovery patients were divided at random into training and test sets in a 7:3 ratio. Thyroid tissue and blood T-cell repertoires from roughly six Graves' hyperthyroidism patients were also compared in the study. After sampling, hyperthyroidism patients received methimazole starting at 30 mg daily, and ophthalmopathy patients received high-dose intravenous methylprednisolone. According to the paper, TCR Vbeta CDR3 sequencing was carried out on 135 peripheral blood samples, which came from 40 to 45 ophthalmopathy, 80 or so hyperthyroidism and roughly 17 progressor patients.

TCR beta CDR3 regions were amplified from RNA transcripts. For the first round of RT-PCR on the TCR CDR3, the HTBI primer set was used together with the Qiagen OneStep RT-PCR kit. A second multiplex PCR round built the libraries, followed by size selection and purification. Paired-end sequencing of the libraries was performed with 100 bp reads on an Illumina HiSeq2000. Under the source paper's analysis protocol: SOAPnuke was used to process the raw data, with reads discarded if the reads contained adapters or uncalled bases, had a mean Phred below 15, or lacked an exact constant-primer or identifier match. COPE v1.2.5 was used to merge the high-quality paired reads, and each unique nucleotide sequence was defined as a clonotype. Clonotypes were aligned to IMGT TRBV, TRBD and TRBJ reference segments using MiTCR v1.1. Analysis was restricted to V-J combinations with a frequency above 0.0001, which covered about 99% of repertoires. A TCS score was defined as the ratio of F50 (clonal expansion) to E x V (chaos), with BLOSUM62-based TCRdist applied between CDR3 peptides within each V-J. Welch's t-statistics and random forest reduced approximately 520 V-J features to 10 to 15, which were used in a naive Bayes classifier (R e1071). TCRdb passed the public sequencing reads through fastp at Q25 and MiXCR, retaining productive beta sequences. Rows are unified per CDR3 protein, each entry keeping the most common DNA and genes. The V and J calls here are based on TCRdb, not the publication. Here the sample has about 740,000 distinct CDR3 sequences; about 14% occur a single time. 9.5% to 13% of the sample belongs to the ten largest clones.

Graves' hyperthyroidism was defined as stable when no progression to ophthalmopathy occurred over 18 months of follow-up. The hyperthyroidism patients were between 18 and 65 years old and newly diagnosed, with a disease duration of less than 2 months. The study excluded patients with uncontrolled infections, other autoimmune diseases, pregnancy or lactation. Diagnoses were based on clinical symptoms, serum thyroxine and TRAb, thyroid ultrasound and orbital computed tomography. Ficoll-Paque density gradient centrifugation was used to isolate PBMCs from around 10 ml of fresh peripheral blood. Trizol reagent was used to extract total RNA, and RNA quality was then checked on an Agilent 2100 Bioanalyzer. Points the paper makes about the study in general: Most expanded thyroid clonotypes (frequency above 0.001) were also found in blood, which suggests that blood repertoires may mirror thyroid immune responses. In validation, the model predicted progression to ophthalmopathy with around 71% sensitivity and approximately 72% specificity, a median of roughly seven months before onset. Ophthalmopathy was separated from stable hyperthyroidism by a 13 V-J signature model, with around 90% sensitivity and 81% to 83% specificity obtained in cross-validation and 80%/75% obtained in testing. No statistical method was used to fix the sample size in advance, and group allocation was not hidden from the investigators.

Clipping removes 5 bases from V and 5 bases from J, with 19 as the unmatched junction base count. The CDR3 has 19 amino acids, counting the end cysteine and phenylalanine. The kept DNA is CDR3 alone, 57 bases in frame from the first base. This clonotype was detected ten times or more. There is no known antigen for this receptor. No quality values exist for individual bases; no much larger clone is one base distant. The sequencing input was blood. The V gene is TRBV12-3 or TRBV12-4 and the J gene is TRBJ2-1, and TRBD2 matches 9 of the central bases. The clonotype was recovered from a woman aged 18-35 years with Graves' hyperthyroidism. The nucleotide sequence reads TGTGCCAGCAGTACGAACCCCTTCGCCGGGACTAGCAGGCACAATGAGCAGTTCTTC. Translated, it gives CASSTNPFAGTSRHNEQFF.